The 5 T cell receptor beta chains below were found in one sample sequenced in a study of cytomegalovirus exposure and HLA in healthy donors. PCR employed 60 Vbeta and 13 Jbeta primers. The data were produced by immunoSEQ multiplex PCR, yet TCRdb's version contains in-frame clones alone and is incomplete. The sample shows 73,000 or so clones, around 80% of them seen only once. The sequencing input was PBMCs. Receptors originate from a man aged 45-60 years in good health and CMV-seronegative.

This clone was picked up a small number of times. The rearrangement uses TRBV6-1 and TRBJ1-1; TRBD1 matches 7 bases. Unmatched junction bases numbered 12, after V lost 7 bases and J lost 1 base. In germline, CDR1 is MNHNS, CDR2 SASEGT. The CDR3 is made up of 16 amino acids. The DNA for the CDR3 is TGTGCCAGCAATGACAGGGTTCGGAACGGGAACACTGAAGCTTTCTTT. Translating gives CASNDRVRNGNTEAFF.

The table lists this clone with a count of one. The chain combines TRBV7-9 with TRBJ1-1; D remains ambiguous. Germline V gene data show CDR1 as SEHNR and CDR2 as FQNEAQ (reference sequence). The CDR3 extends over 13 amino acids. Trimming pared 4 bases from V and 1 base from J, leaving 7 bases between. The CDR3 region is CASSSQENTEAFF. The CDR3 DNA sequence: TGTGCCAGCAGCTCCCAGGAGAACACTGAAGCTTTCTTT.

The V gene is TRBV6-1, the J gene TRBJ1-1; the D is unclear. Trimming took 5 bases from V and 11 from J, leaving 15 bases between them. The CDR3 totals 12 residues. CDR1 and CDR2 (germline): MNHNS, SASEGT. The CDR3 DNA follows: TGTGCCAGCAGTAGTGGTACCCAACGGGCTTTCTTT. Its translation: CASSSGTQRAFF.

The chain joins TRBV19 to TRBJ2-7; D is perhaps TRBD2 (6 bases). Germline loops: CDR1 LNHDA, CDR2 SQIVND (reference sequence). With 7 bases removed from V and 0 bases from J, the gap between germline ends came to 16 bases. The CDR3 sequence is 15 residues long. This CDR3 is CASTLNRGSSYEQYF. In DNA form, the CDR3 reads TGTGCCAGTACCCTAAATCGGGGGAGCTCCTACGAGCAGTACTTC.

In this sample, this clone turned up a few times. The CDR3 bases are TGTGCCACTTCAAAAAGCCGGGTACAGCCCCAGCATTTT. It is translated as CATSKSRVQPQHF. The rearrangement joins TRBV19 to TRBJ1-5; D ambiguous. The germline V and J ends were trimmed by 10 bases and 7 bases, with 17 bases remaining between them. The CDR3 is made up of 13 amino acids. Germline lookup yields CDR1 LNHDA and CDR2 SQIVND (reference sequence).